A single sample is the source of the 14 T cell receptor beta chains below, sequenced in a study of blood T cell repertoires in COVID-19. Libraries were prepared by immunoSEQ multiplex PCR; TCRdb keeps only in-frame clonotypes and omits some of them. Of approximately 150,000 clones in the sample, about 81% are singletons; the top ten hold around 10%. The sample taken for sequencing was peripheral blood. The receptors derive from a man in his sixties with active or convalescent COVID-19.

The rearrangement links TRBV7-3 to TRBJ1-1; TRBD1 matches 9 bases. The CDR3 has 15 residues. The trim removed 8 bases at V and 5 bases at J, leaving 12 bases unmatched. Germline CDR1 and CDR2: SGHTA and FQGTGA. CDR3 in DNA: TGTGCCAGCTCCCCCACACAGGGGGCGAGGACTGAAGCTTTCTTT. Its protein is CASSPTQGARTEAFF.

V gene TRBV3-1 (or the pseudogene TRBV3-2) combines with J gene TRBJ2-7; TRBD2 matches at 12 bases. With 4 bases clipped from V and 5 bases from J, the junction kept 9 bases outside the gene matches. The CDR3 consists of 16 residues. Germline V gene data show CDR1 as LGHDT and CDR2 as YNNKEL (reference sequence). CDR3 coding DNA: TGTGCCAGCAGCCGGCCTAGCGGGAGGGCCGGCGACGAGCAGTACTTC. Translated: CASSRPSGRAGDEQYF.

The chain employs TRBV20-1 and TRBJ2-7, with D maybe TRBD1 (6 bases). There are 10 residues in the CDR3. CDR1 is DFQATT, CDR2 SNEGSKA, per germline (reference sequence). This chain's CDR3 is CRAGAYEQYF. As DNA, the CDR3 is TGCAGGGCAGGGGCCTACGAGCAGTACTTC.

The chain carries TRBV19 and TRBJ1-4; D possibly corresponds to TRBD1 (5 bases). Germline V gives CDR1 LNHDA, CDR2 SQIVND (reference sequence). This CDR3 is built from 16 residues. The V gene lost 3 bases and the J gene lost 4 bases, with 15 bases spanning the gap. CDR3 sequence: CASSIPQGGNNEKLFF. The CDR3 DNA is TGTGCCAGTAGTATCCCCCAGGGCGGCAATAATGAAAAACTGTTTTTT.

This chain uses TRBV18 with TRBJ2-3; 7 bases agree with TRBD2. The CDR3 has 15 residues. Germline V gene data show CDR1 as KGHSH and CDR2 as LQKENI. J lost 0 bases, V lost 3 bases, and 3 bases had no gene match. The CDR3 here is CASSPREASTDTQYF. The CDR3 DNA sequence: TGTGCCAGCTCACCTCGGGAGGCGAGCACAGATACGCAGTATTTT.

The table lists this clone with a few counts. The chain has TRBV6-6 and TRBJ2-3; 7 nucleotides align to TRBD2. The CDR3 runs 15 residues. J lost 3 bases, V lost 6 bases, and 9 bases had no gene match. The germline V gene encodes CDR1 MNHNY and CDR2 SVGAGI (reference sequence). CDR3 amino acids: CASSHGLVETDTQYF. Written as DNA, the CDR3 is TGTGCCAGCAGCCATGGACTAGTTGAAACAGATACGCAGTATTTT.

This clone was counted a single time. The chain carries TRBV4-1 and TRBJ2-1; 7 bases map to TRBD2. Germline lookup yields CDR1 MGHRA and CDR2 YSYEKL. The CDR3 runs 11 residues. V trimming: 3 bases; J trimming: 10 bases; junction bases outside the gene matches: 0. The chain's CDR3 is CASSHGGEQFF. The CDR3 region has the DNA TGCGCCAGCAGCCACGGGGGGGAGCAGTTCTTC.

J is TRBJ1-2 and V is TRBV5-1; D is ambiguous. The germline V and J ends were trimmed by 2 bases and 2 bases, with 13 bases remaining between them. Germline CDR1 reads SGHRS; CDR2 reads YFSETQ. The CDR3 length is 15 residues. The CDR3 protein is CASSFSGVGNYGYTF. The DNA of the CDR3 is TGCGCCAGCAGCTTCAGCGGGGTGGGAAACTATGGCTACACCTTC.

The chain couples TRBV24-1 to TRBJ2-3; possibly TRBD1 for D (5 bases). Germline V gene lookup returns CDR1 KGHDR and CDR2 SFDVKD. Trimming shortened V by 3 bases and J by 3 bases, and 12 bases separated the two germline ends. This CDR3 region has 15 residues. This CDR3 is CATSDAREATDTQYF. CDR3 bases: TGTGCCACCAGTGATGCCAGGGAAGCGACAGATACGCAGTATTTT.

There are a few counts of this clone. The chain has TRBV2 and TRBJ2-1, with D possibly being TRBD1 (5 bases). The V gene's germline CDR1 is SNHLY and CDR2 FYNNEI. V was shortened by 4 bases and J by 1 base, with 11 bases between the two germline ends. The CDR3 contains 15 residues. CDR3 in amino acids: CASSARTLSYNEQFF. In nucleotides, the CDR3 is TGTGCCAGCAGTGCAAGGACATTATCCTACAATGAGCAGTTCTTC.

CDR3 region: CASSSQVSSYNEQFF. For the CDR3, the DNA is TGCGCCAGCAGCTCGCAGGTTAGCTCCTACAATGAGCAGTTCTTC. The chain has TRBV5-1 and TRBJ2-1; D remains unclear. Deletions cut 3 bases from V and 0 bases from J, with 10 bases between. The CDR3 spans 15 residues. Germline V gene data show CDR1 as SGHRS and CDR2 as YFSETQ.

The chain couples TRBV7-6 to TRBJ2-7, with TRBD2 matching over 11 bases. CDR1 and CDR2 (germline): SGHVS, FNYEAQ. V lost 4 bases and J lost 2; bases outside the gene matches: 4. The CDR3 loop spans 15 amino acids. The CDR3 is CASSSVAGGTYEQYF. CDR3 coding DNA: TGTGCCAGCAGCTCCGTAGCGGGGGGGACCTACGAGCAGTACTTC.

The rearrangement uses TRBV29-1 and TRBJ2-1; 8 bases are a match to TRBD1. CDR1 is SQVTM and CDR2 is ANQGSEA in the germline V gene. The CDR3 runs to 14 residues. V lost 1 base to trimming and J lost 7 bases; unmatched junction nucleotides: 6. The CDR3 DNA reads TGCAGCGTTGAAGGCCAGGGGGCGAGGAATGAGCAGTTCTTC. Translation gives CSVEGQGARNEQFF.

The V call is TRBV6-5, the J call TRBJ2-3; 12 bases line up with TRBD2. The germline V gene encodes CDR1 MNHEY and CDR2 SVGAGI. CDR3 length equals 15 residues. J gave up 3 bases and V 6 bases, and 4 bases lay outside the gene matches. The CDR3 loop is CASRTGLAGTDTQYF. The DNA of the CDR3 is TGTGCCAGCAGAACTGGACTAGCGGGAACAGATACGCAGTATTTT.